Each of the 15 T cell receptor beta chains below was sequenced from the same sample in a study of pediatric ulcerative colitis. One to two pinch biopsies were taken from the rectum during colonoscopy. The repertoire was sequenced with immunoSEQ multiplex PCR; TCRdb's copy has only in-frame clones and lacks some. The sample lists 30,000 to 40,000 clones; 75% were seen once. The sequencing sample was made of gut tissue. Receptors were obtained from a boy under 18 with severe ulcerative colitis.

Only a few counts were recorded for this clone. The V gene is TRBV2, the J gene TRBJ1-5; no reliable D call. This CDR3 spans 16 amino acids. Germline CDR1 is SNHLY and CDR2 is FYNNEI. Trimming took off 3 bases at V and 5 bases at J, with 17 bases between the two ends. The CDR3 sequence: CASSDSLGGSHQPQHF. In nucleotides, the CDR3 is TGTGCCAGCAGTGATTCGCTCGGCGGGTCCCATCAGCCCCAGCATTTT.

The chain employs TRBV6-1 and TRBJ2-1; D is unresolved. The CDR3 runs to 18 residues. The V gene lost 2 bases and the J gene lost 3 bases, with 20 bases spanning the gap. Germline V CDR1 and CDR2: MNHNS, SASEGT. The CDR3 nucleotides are TGTGCCAGCAGTGAATATGGCAGAGTATGGTTCGTCTACAATGAGCAGTTCTTC. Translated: CASSEYGRVWFVYNEQFF.

The CDR3 nucleotides read TGCGCCAGCAGCTTGAGGGACGGTGGCCACGAGCAGTACTTC. This sequence encodes CASSLRDGGHEQYF. The chain couples TRBV5-1 to TRBJ2-7; D may correspond to TRBD1 or TRBD2 (5 bases each). The CDR3 is made up of 14 amino acids. CDR1 SGHRS and CDR2 YFSETQ come from the germline V gene. V was shortened by 1 base and J by 5 bases, with 13 bases between the two germline ends.

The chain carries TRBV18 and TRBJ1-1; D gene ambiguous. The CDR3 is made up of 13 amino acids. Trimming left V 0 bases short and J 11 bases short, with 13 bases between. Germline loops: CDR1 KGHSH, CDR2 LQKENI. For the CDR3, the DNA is TGTGCCAGCTCACCACCGGCGGGGTTGGGTGCTTTCTTT. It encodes CASSPPAGLGAFF.

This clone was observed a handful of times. The CDR3 nucleotides are TGTGCTAGTGGAGGAAACGGGGAAGAGACCCAGTACTTC. Translation gives CASGGNGEETQYF. This chain joins TRBV12-5 and TRBJ2-5; D is possibly TRBD2 (5 bases). V lost 6 bases and J 3 bases, leaving 11 bases between the germline ends. Germline V lookup: CDR1 LGHNT, CDR2 FRNRAP. CDR3 length: 13 residues.

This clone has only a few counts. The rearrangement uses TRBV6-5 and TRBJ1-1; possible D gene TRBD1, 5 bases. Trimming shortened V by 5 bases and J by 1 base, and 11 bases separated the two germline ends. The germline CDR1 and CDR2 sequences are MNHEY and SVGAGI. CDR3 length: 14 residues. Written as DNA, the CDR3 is TGTGCCAGCAGTCGGTGGGGGGGGAACACTGAAGCTTTCTTT. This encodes CASSRWGGNTEAFF.

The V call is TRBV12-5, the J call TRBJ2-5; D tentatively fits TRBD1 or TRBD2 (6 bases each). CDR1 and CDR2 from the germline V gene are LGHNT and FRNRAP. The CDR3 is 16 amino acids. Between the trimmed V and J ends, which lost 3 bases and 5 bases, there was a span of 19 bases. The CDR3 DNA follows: TGTGCTAGTGGTTTCCCTAATGGGGGGCTAGGGGAGACCCAGTACTTC. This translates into CASGFPNGGLGETQYF.

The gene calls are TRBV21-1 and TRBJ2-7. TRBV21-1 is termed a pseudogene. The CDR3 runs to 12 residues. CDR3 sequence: CASSMGGYEQYF. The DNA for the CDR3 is TGTGCCAGCAGCATGGGTGGTTACGAGCAGTACTTC.

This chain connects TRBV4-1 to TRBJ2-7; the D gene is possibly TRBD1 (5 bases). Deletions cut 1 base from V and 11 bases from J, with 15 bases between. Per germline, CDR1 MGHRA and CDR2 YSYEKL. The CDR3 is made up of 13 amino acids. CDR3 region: CASSQVPDSVEYF. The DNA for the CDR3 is TGCGCCAGCAGCCAAGTACCTGACAGCGTGGAGTACTTC.

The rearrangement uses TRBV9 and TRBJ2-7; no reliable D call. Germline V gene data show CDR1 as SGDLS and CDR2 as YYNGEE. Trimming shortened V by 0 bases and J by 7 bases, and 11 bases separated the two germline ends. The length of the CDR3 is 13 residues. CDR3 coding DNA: TGTGCCAGCAGCGTAGATTCGGGCTGGGAGCAGTACTTC. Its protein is CASSVDSGWEQYF.

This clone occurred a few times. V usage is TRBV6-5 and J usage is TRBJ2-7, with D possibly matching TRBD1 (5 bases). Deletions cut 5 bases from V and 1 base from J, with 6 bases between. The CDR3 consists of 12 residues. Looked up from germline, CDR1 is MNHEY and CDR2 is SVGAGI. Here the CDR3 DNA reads TGTGCCAGCAGTCCAGGGTCCTACGAGCAGTACTTC. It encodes CASSPGSYEQYF.

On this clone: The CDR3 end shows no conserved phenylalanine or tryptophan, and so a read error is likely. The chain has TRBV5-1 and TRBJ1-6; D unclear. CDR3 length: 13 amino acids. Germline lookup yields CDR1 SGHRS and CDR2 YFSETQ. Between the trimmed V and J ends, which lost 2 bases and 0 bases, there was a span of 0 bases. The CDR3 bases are TGCGCCAGCAGCTTCTCCTATAATTCACCCCTCCACCTT. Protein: CASSFSYNSPLHL.

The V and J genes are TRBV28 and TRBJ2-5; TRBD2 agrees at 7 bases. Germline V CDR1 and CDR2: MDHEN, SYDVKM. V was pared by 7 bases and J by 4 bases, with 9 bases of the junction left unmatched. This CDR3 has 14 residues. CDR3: CASMGGGLGETQYF. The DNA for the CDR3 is TGTGCCAGCATGGGGGGAGGACTAGGAGAGACCCAGTACTTC.

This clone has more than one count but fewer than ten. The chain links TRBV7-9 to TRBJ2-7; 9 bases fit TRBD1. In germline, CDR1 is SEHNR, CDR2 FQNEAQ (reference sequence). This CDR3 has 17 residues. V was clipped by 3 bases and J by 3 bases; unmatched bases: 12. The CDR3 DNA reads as TGTGCCAGCAGCTTTGATCCGGGACAGGGAAACCTCTACGAGCAGTACTTC. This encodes CASSFDPGQGNLYEQYF.

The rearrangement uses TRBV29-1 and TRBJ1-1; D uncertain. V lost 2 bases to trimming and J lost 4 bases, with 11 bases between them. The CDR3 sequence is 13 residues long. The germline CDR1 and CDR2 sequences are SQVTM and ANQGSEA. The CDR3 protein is CSVEKDRSTEAFF. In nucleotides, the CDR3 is TGCAGCGTTGAAAAGGATCGCAGCACTGAAGCTTTCTTT.